This is a list of T cell receptor beta chains from one sample in a study of cytomegalovirus exposure and HLA in healthy donors. Sequenced by immunoSEQ multiplex PCR; TCRdb stores in-frame clones only, minus some. The top ten hold roughly 3% of the sample, which has about 140,000 clones, around 76% seen once. The specimen was PBMCs. The source of these receptors is a male donor in good health and CMV-seronegative. Each CDR3 is given with its conserved first and last residue. D genes are given only for firm matches. Expanded clones are given a class, and other clones once, few, many or no size at all.

J,size,V,D,DNA,CDR3
TRBJ1-6,once,TRBV5-1,NA,TGCGCCCGCAGCTTGGGGGGCCAGGGTGTTATCTCACCCCTCCACTTT,CARSLGGQGVISPLHF
TRBJ2-1,few,TRBV5-6,TRBD2,TGTGCCAGCAGCCCGGGGGGGCACGAGCAGTTCTTC,CASSPGGHEQFF
TRBJ1-5,NA,TRBV10-3,TRBD1,TGTGCCATCAGTGTACAGGGGGCAGGTCAGCCCCAGCATTTT,CAISVQGAGQPQHF
TRBJ1-4,NA,TRBV6-5,NA,TGTGCCAGCAGCCCCGAGGAGGGGACTAATGAAAAACTGTTTTTT,CASSPEEGTNEKLFF
TRBJ2-7,NA,TRBV30,TRBD2,TGTGCCTGGAGTGTAAATAGCGGGGGTTACGAGCAGTACTTC,CAWSVNSGGYEQYF
TRBJ2-1,NA,TRBV19,TRBD1,TGTGCCAGTACCGGGGGGGGGACAGGGGACAATGAGCAGTTCTTC,CASTGGGTGDNEQFF
TRBJ1-2,NA,TRBV5-4,NA,TGTGCCAGCAGCTTGAGAGGGAACTATGGCTACACCTTC,CASSLRGNYGYTF
TRBJ1-1,few,TRBV15,TRBD1,TGTGCCACCCGTGAAACAGGGGGACGAACTGAAGCTTTCTTT,CATRETGGRTEAFF
TRBJ2-5,once,TRBV10-3,TRBD1,TGTGCCACGTCCGGGACAGGCCTAGCGGAGACCCAGTACTTC,CATSGTGLAETQYF
TRBJ2-1,NA,TRBV18,NA,TGTGCCAGCTCACCACGCAGCGGTGAGCAGTTCTTC,CASSPRSGEQFF
TRBJ2-7,NA,TRBV18,TRBD1,TGTGCCAGCTTGGGGACAGGGAGCCGAGTCGAGCAGTACTTC,CASLGTGSRVEQYF
TRBJ1-2,few,TRBV5-6,TRBD1,TGTGCCAGCAGCTTAGGGACAGACTACTCGTCTCACTATGGCTACACCTTC,CASSLGTDYSSHYGYTF
TRBJ2-1,NA,TRBV5-4,TRBD2,TGTGCCAGCAGCACCCCTAGCGGGGGGGCCTTCAATGAGCAGTTCTTC,CASSTPSGGAFNEQFF
TRBJ2-4,few,TRBV5-6,NA,TGTGCCAGCAGCCGGACAGGAGGGTCTTGGAACATTCAGTACTTC,CASSRTGGSWNIQYF
TRBJ2-4,NA,TRBV25-1,NA,TGTGCCAGCAGTGAACCGGGCAGGGAAGGCAAAAACATTCAGTACTTC,CASSEPGREGKNIQYF
TRBJ1-2,NA,TRBV30,NA,TGTGCCTGGTGGATCGGCGCGGGCGTCTATGGCTACACCTTC,CAWWIGAGVYGYTF
TRBJ1-4,NA,TRBV4-2,NA,TGTGCCAGCAGCCAAGATACCCAGGGTTTGGTCGCAACTAATGAAAAACTGTTTTTT,CASSQDTQGLVATNEKLFF
TRBJ2-1,NA,TRBV11-2,NA,TGTGCCAGCAGCGGCGTGGGGAGGACCTACAATGAGCAGTTCTTC,CASSGVGRTYNEQFF
TRBJ2-3,NA,TRBV5-6,TRBD1,TGTGCCAGCAGCTTTGCCGGGACAGGGTTCCCAGATACGCAGTATTTT,CASSFAGTGFPDTQYF
TRBJ2-2,once,TRBV5-4,TRBD1,TGTGCCAGCAGCCGAGATACGCAGGGGGCCAGGACCGGGGAGCTGTTTTTT,CASSRDTQGARTGELFF
TRBJ2-4,NA,TRBV14,NA,TGTGCCAGCAGCCCCGCCCCAGGGAAGGGCAAAAACATTCAGTACTTC,CASSPAPGKGKNIQYF
TRBJ2-3,once,TRBV5-8,TRBD1,TGTGCCAGCAGCCTTGCCGGGACAGGTCTAGATACGCAGTATTTT,CASSLAGTGLDTQYF
TRBJ2-7,NA,TRBV7-3,NA,TGTGCCAGCAGCCTTCTCGGGGGGCAGGCGGGATACGAGCAGTACTTC,CASSLLGGQAGYEQYF
TRBJ1-6,NA,TRBV28,NA,TGTGCCAGCAGTTTTCCCTCGGGTTATAATTCACCCCTCCACTTT,CASSFPSGYNSPLHF
TRBJ2-7,NA,TRBV19,TRBD1,TGTGCCAGTAGTACCAGGACAGGCGCCTACGAGCAGTACTTC,CASSTRTGAYEQYF
TRBJ1-5,NA,TRBV15,NA,TGTGCCACGAGACACAGGGATGCCAATCAGCCCCAGCATTTT,CATRHRDANQPQHF
TRBJ2-1,NA,TRBV9,NA,TGTGCCAGCAGCGATTTAGGGGACATAAGCTCCTACAATGAGCAGTTCTTC,CASSDLGDISSYNEQFF
TRBJ2-3,NA,TRBV27,NA,TGTGCCAGCAGTTCTAACTCGCCTAGCACAGATACGCAGTATTTT,CASSSNSPSTDTQYF
TRBJ1-1,NA,TRBV29-1,NA,TGCAGCGTTGAAAGCCTAAGGGGCTGGACTGAAGCTTTCTTT,CSVESLRGWTEAFF
TRBJ2-1,NA,TRBV15,TRBD2,TGTGCCACCAGGGAACACGGGACTAGCGGGGGTGGCGAGCAGTTCTTC,CATREHGTSGGGEQFF
TRBJ2-7,NA,TRBV6-5,NA,TGTGCCAGCGGACGTTCGGGAGCATACGAGCAGTACTTC,CASGRSGAYEQYF
TRBJ1-1,once,TRBV9,NA,TGTGCCTCTAAAGGGGAGAACACTGAAGCTTTCTTT,CASKGENTEAFF
TRBJ2-3,NA,TRBV19,TRBD2,TGTGCCAGTAGTATCACGCCGGGAGGTCACACAGATACGCAGTATTTT,CASSITPGGHTDTQYF
TRBJ2-2,NA,TRBV19,NA,TGTGCCAGTAGTATAGTTGGGCTGCTCACCGGGGAGCTGTTTTTT,CASSIVGLLTGELFF
TRBJ1-5,NA,TRBV18,TRBD1,TGTGCCAGCTCACCGCTACCCAGGGGGACGGGGCAGCCCCAGCATTTT,CASSPLPRGTGQPQHF
TRBJ1-5,NA,TRBV19,TRBD1,TGTGCCAGTAGTTTGGGACAGAGTGACAATCAGCCCCAGCATTTT,CASSLGQSDNQPQHF
TRBJ2-7,NA,TRBV18,NA,TGTGCCAGCTCACCACTCCGCGCGCCCAACGAGCAGTACTTC,CASSPLRAPNEQYF
TRBJ1-1,once,TRBV5-1,NA,TGCGCCAGCAGCTTTTTGGCGGGGGATGCTGAAGCTTTCTTT,CASSFLAGDAEAFF
TRBJ2-1,NA,TRBV12-5,NA,TGTGCTAGTGGTTTGCTCCATGGACAGTTTCGCTCCTACAATGAGCAGTTCTTC,CASGLLHGQFRSYNEQFF
TRBJ1-2,NA,TRBV29-1,NA,TGCAGCGTTGTACTCAACTATGGCTACACCTTC,CSVVLNYGYTF
TRBJ1-3,NA,TRBV9,NA,TGTGCCAGCAGCGCCCTCAGTCAGTCTGGAAACACCATATATTTT,CASSALSQSGNTIYF
TRBJ2-1,once,TRBV7-3,TRBD2,TGTGCCAGCAGCTTGACTAGCGGGAGCCACAATGAGCAGTTCTTC,CASSLTSGSHNEQFF
TRBJ2-1,NA,TRBV7-2,TRBD2,TGTGCCAGCAGCTTAGCCAGCGGGAGAACCTACAATGAGCAGTTCTTC,CASSLASGRTYNEQFF
TRBJ2-7,NA,TRBV30,TRBD1,TGTGCCTGGAGGGTACCCGGGACAGGGGGCTACGAGCAGTACTTC,CAWRVPGTGGYEQYF